The 28 T cell receptor beta chains given below trace back to one sample, sequenced in a study of radiotherapy plus CTLA-4 blockade in lung cancer. Only in-frame clones appear in the TCRdb table, and some are missing; sequencing was by immunoSEQ multiplex PCR. The sample lists approximately 77,000 clones; about 80% were seen once. The material sequenced was peripheral blood, taken from a patient treated with radiotherapy plus ipilimumab. These receptor sequences come from a human donor with non-small cell lung cancer who had stable disease on radiotherapy plus ipilimumab.

This chain connects TRBV5-8 to TRBJ1-2; 7 bases are shared with TRBD1. V gave up 5 bases and J gave up 3 bases; unmatched junction bases: 10. There are 15 residues in the CDR3. Germline V gene sequence: CDR1 SGHTS, CDR2 YDEGEE. The CDR3 DNA is TGTGCCAGCAGTAAAACCAACAGGGGCTACTATGGCTACACCTTC. Amino acids: CASSKTNRGYYGYTF.

J is TRBJ2-6 and V is TRBV27; perhaps TRBD2 as D (5 bases). V dropped 6 bases and J dropped 0 bases, with 9 bases sitting between them. CDR3 size: 15 residues. CDR1 and CDR2 from the germline V gene are MNHEY and SMNVEV (reference sequence). Here the CDR3 DNA reads TGTGCCAGCAGGGGAGTGCTCTCTGGGGCCAACGTCCTGACTTTC. Protein: CASRGVLSGANVLTF.

The V call is TRBV4-1, the J call TRBJ1-1, with D possibly being TRBD1 (5 bases). V lost 1 base and J 3 bases, leaving 15 bases between the germline ends. This CDR3 is 16 amino acids long. Germline CDR1 is MGHRA and CDR2 is YSYEKL. DNA for the CDR3: TGCGCCAGCAGCCAAGCCAGGGCAGGGCGCTACACTGAAGCTTTCTTT. Translating gives CASSQARAGRYTEAFF.

The chain combines TRBV5-1 with TRBJ2-2; D gene ambiguous. Trimming took 4 bases from V and 6 from J, leaving 16 bases between them. CDR1 is SGHRS, CDR2 YFSETQ, per germline. The CDR3 totals 15 residues. CDR3 in DNA: TGCGCCAGCAGCCCCGACGGAGTGGCCCCCGGGGAGCTGTTTTTT. Translating gives CASSPDGVAPGELFF.

The chain is built from TRBV5-5 and TRBJ1-2, with 7 bases aligning to TRBD1. Germline V gene sequence: CDR1 SGHKS, CDR2 YYEKEE (reference sequence). The CDR3 spans 13 residues. V lost 4 bases to trimming and J lost 3 bases; unmatched junction nucleotides: 3. DNA of the CDR3: TGTGCCAGCAGCGCTGACAGGGACTATGGCTACACCTTC. It is translated as CASSADRDYGYTF.

The V call is TRBV6-1, the J call TRBJ1-4; 7 nucleotides agree with TRBD1. V shed 2 bases and J 4 bases; nucleotides not matched to a gene: 7. CDR1 and CDR2 from the germline V gene are MNHNS and SASEGT. This CDR3 region has 16 residues. DNA of the CDR3: TGTGCCAGCAGTGAACAAGGGGGCCCTCTTAATGAAAAACTGTTTTTT. This translates into CASSEQGGPLNEKLFF.

This chain links TRBV30 with TRBJ2-7; tentatively, D is TRBD2 (6 bases). Trimming left V 5 bases short and J 5 bases short, with 13 bases between. CDR1 and CDR2 (germline): GTSNPN, SVGIG (reference sequence). This CDR3 spans 12 amino acids. The CDR3 here is CAWGAGFNEQYF. In DNA, the CDR3 is TGTGCCTGGGGGGCGGGGTTCAACGAGCAGTACTTC.

The V call is TRBV6-6, the J call TRBJ2-7; a weak D match, TRBD1 (6 bases). The germline CDR1 and CDR2 sequences are MNHNY and SVGAGI (reference sequence). This CDR3 is 14 amino acids long. V lost 2 bases and J lost 3, with 11 bases in between. CDR3 amino acids: CASSYLPGVYEQYF. CDR3 in DNA: TGTGCCAGCAGTTACCTTCCAGGGGTCTACGAGCAGTACTTC.

The chain links TRBV29-1 to TRBJ2-1; D could derive from TRBD1 or TRBD2 (6 bases each). The CDR3 has 15 amino acids. Looked up from germline, CDR1 is SQVTM and CDR2 is ANQGSEA. V gave up 0 bases and J gave up 6 bases, with 15 bases separating them. The CDR3 sequence is CSVEDRGPGFNEQFF. The CDR3 DNA sequence: TGCAGCGTTGAAGATCGGGGGCCGGGATTCAATGAGCAGTTCTTC.

DNA of the CDR3: TGTGCCAGTAGTATAGGTGGGCAGAACTACGAGCAGTACTTC. Amino acid sequence: CASSIGGQNYEQYF. The chain joins TRBV19 to TRBJ2-5; no firm D call. The DNA end favors TRBJ2-7, so the J call may be wrong. Germline CDR1 is LNHDA and CDR2 is SQIVND (reference sequence). The CDR3 runs 14 residues.

The gene calls are TRBV1 and TRBJ2-5; TRBD2, the table's D call, lacks a check against the DNA. TRBV1 is a pseudogene. The CDR3 is 14 amino acids. CDR3 in DNA: TGCACCAGTCACACTAGCGGGGCCCAAGAGACCCAGTACTTC. It is translated as CTSHTSGAQETQYF.

The chain couples TRBV2 to TRBJ2-5; D may correspond to TRBD1 or TRBD2 (6 bases each). V lost 3 bases to trimming and J lost 7 bases, with 18 bases between them. The CDR3 extends over 15 amino acids. CDR1 SNHLY and CDR2 FYNNEI come from the germline V gene. The CDR3 region is CASSDPGALKGTQYF. The CDR3 DNA sequence: TGTGCCAGCAGTGACCCGGGGGCCCTCAAGGGGACCCAGTACTTC.

V gene TRBV2 combines with J gene TRBJ1-4; possibly TRBD1 for D (5 bases). Between the trimmed V and J ends, which lost 5 bases and 8 bases, there was a span of 12 bases. The CDR3 length is 13 residues. From germline, CDR1 is SNHLY and CDR2 FYNNEI. CDR3 protein: CASSFRVREKLFF. CDR3 coding DNA: TGTGCCAGCAGTTTCAGGGTGCGGGAAAAACTGTTTTTT.

The J gene is TRBJ2-7, the V gene TRBV28; TRBD1 matches 10 bases. V was clipped by 6 bases and J by 3 bases; unmatched bases: 14. The CDR3 is 17 amino acids. Per the germline V gene, CDR1 is MDHEN and CDR2 is SYDVKM. CDR3 sequence reads: CASSWVGDRGRHYEQYF. CDR3 in DNA: TGTGCCAGCAGCTGGGTGGGGGACAGGGGAAGGCACTACGAGCAGTACTTC.

The chain combines TRBV9 with TRBJ2-2, with 9 bases lining up with TRBD1. Germline CDR1 is SGDLS and CDR2 is YYNGEE. With V trimmed by 2 bases and J by 5 bases, 1 base remained unmatched. The CDR3 covers 14 residues. The chain's CDR3 is CASSVGQGTGELFF. CDR3 nucleotide sequence: TGTGCCAGCAGCGTCGGACAGGGGACCGGGGAGCTGTTTTTT.

The chain uses TRBV7-6 and TRBJ2-2; 7 bases are a match to TRBD1. The CDR3 is 18 residues long. Germline V gene sequence: CDR1 SGHVS, CDR2 FNYEAQ. The V segment lost 5 bases and the J segment 2 bases; nucleotides outside the gene matches: 14. The CDR3 is CASSRNTGALLNTGELFF. CDR3 nucleotides: TGTGCCAGCAGCAGAAACACAGGGGCCTTACTCAACACCGGGGAGCTGTTTTTT. The full variable domain, its missing parts supplied by reference TRBV7-6 and TRBJ2-2, is GAGVSQSPRYKVTKRGQDVALRCDPISGHVSLYWYRQALGQGPEFLTYFNYEAQQDKSGLPNDRFSAERPEGSISTLTIQRTEQRDSAMYRCASSRNTGALLNTGELFFGEGSRLTVL.

This clone was seen more than once but under ten times. The chain recombines TRBV2 with TRBJ1-5, with D perhaps TRBD1 (5 bases). Germline V gives CDR1 SNHLY, CDR2 FYNNEI. The CDR3 is 15 residues long. The V and J ends lost 2 bases and 4 bases respectively, with 12 bases between them. This CDR3 is CASSESGAANQPQHF. The DNA of the CDR3 is TGTGCCAGCAGTGAAAGTGGGGCAGCAAATCAGCCCCAGCATTTT.

The chain employs TRBV6-5 and TRBJ2-7; D not resolved. Germline CDR1 and CDR2: MNHEY and SVGAGI. The CDR3 has 11 residues. The V end lost 6 bases, the J end lost 3 bases, and 6 bases lay between the germline ends. The CDR3 coding sequence is TGTGCCAGCAGGAGTGTCTACGAGCAGTACTTC. As protein: CASRSVYEQYF.

The chain carries TRBV19 and TRBJ2-1; tentatively, D is TRBD1 or TRBD2 (6 bases each). V was shortened by 5 bases and J by 4 bases, with 18 bases between the two germline ends. Per germline, CDR1 LNHDA and CDR2 SQIVND (reference sequence). This CDR3 comprises 16 residues. The CDR3 spells CASSGGPGSAYNEQFF. In DNA form, the CDR3 reads TGTGCCAGTAGTGGGGGGCCAGGGAGTGCATACAATGAGCAGTTCTTC. Together with reference TRBV19 and TRBJ2-1, the CDR3 gives the full variable domain: DGGITQSPKYLFRKEGQNVTLSCEQNLNHDAMYWYRQDPGQGLRLIYYSQIVNDFQKGDIAEGYSVSREKKESFPLTVTSAQKNPTAFYLCASSGGPGSAYNEQFFGPGTRLTVL.

The genes are TRBV28 and TRBJ2-5; 11 positions match TRBD2. The CDR3 contains 17 residues. After removal of 5 bases from V and 3 bases from J, the junction contained 11 bases not matched to a gene. The germline V gene has CDR1 MDHEN and CDR2 SYDVKM. The CDR3 DNA sequence: TGTGCCAGCAGTCGTATTCCTAGCGGGGGGAGGGAAGAGACCCAGTACTTC. This encodes CASSRIPSGGREETQYF. The variable domain in full, completed from reference TRBV28 and TRBJ2-5, reads DVKVTQSSRYLVKRTGEKVFLECVQDMDHENMFWYRQDPGLGLRLIYFSYDVKMKEKGDIPEGYSVSREKKERFSLILESASTNQTSMYLCASSRIPSGGREETQYFGPGTRLLVL.

This rearrangement joins TRBV11-3 to TRBJ1-6; TRBD1 agrees at 9 bases. The J segment lost 10 bases and the V segment lost 5 bases, leaving 3 bases of the junction unmatched. The CDR3 covers 13 residues. Germline values: CDR1 SGHNT, CDR2 YENEEA. The CDR3 sequence is CASSRDRESPLHF. The CDR3 DNA reads as TGTGCCAGCAGCCGGGACAGGGAATCACCCCTCCACTTT.

The chain is built from TRBV30 and TRBJ1-2; no definite D call. The CDR3 extends over 10 amino acids. CDR1 and CDR2 from the germline V gene are GTSNPN and SVGIG (reference sequence). Trimming took 3 bases from V and 7 from J, leaving 6 bases between them. Written as DNA, the CDR3 is TGTGCCTGGAGGAAGGGTGGCTACACCTTC. It encodes CAWRKGGYTF. The complete variable domain, with remaining parts taken from reference TRBV30 and TRBJ1-2, reads SQTIHQWPATLVQPVGSPLSLECTVEGTSNPNLYWYRQAAGRGLQLLFYSVGIGQISSEVPQNLSASRPQDRQFILSSKKLLLSDSGFYLCAWRKGGYTFGSGTRLTVV.

The J gene is TRBJ2-1, the V gene TRBV19, with D possibly being TRBD1 (5 bases). CDR1 and CDR2 (germline): LNHDA, SQIVND (reference sequence). The length of the CDR3 is 14 residues. V was clipped by 6 bases and J by 10 bases, with 19 bases between them. For the CDR3, the DNA is TGTGCCAGTAGCGCTCTCGGGCCTAGGGGCGAGCAGTTCTTC. Its protein product is CASSALGPRGEQFF.

This chain joins TRBV6-5 and TRBJ1-2, with a tentative D call TRBD1 (6 bases). In germline, CDR1 is MNHEY, CDR2 SVGAGI. Trimming took off 7 bases at V and 1 base at J, with 10 bases between the two ends. This CDR3 region has 13 residues. The CDR3, as DNA: TGTGCCAGCACCAAGGACAGTAACTATGGCTACACCTTC. Amino acid sequence: CASTKDSNYGYTF.

This clone occurred a few times. The CDR3: CASSQDRNYGYTF. The CDR3 DNA reads as TGTGCCAGTAGCCAGGACAGAAACTATGGCTACACCTTC. V and J are TRBV19 and TRBJ1-2; possibly TRBD1 for D (6 bases). The CDR3 contains 13 residues. Per germline, CDR1 LNHDA and CDR2 SQIVND (reference sequence). V was trimmed by 6 bases and J by 2 bases, leaving 10 bases between them. Complete variable domain (other parts from reference TRBV19 and TRBJ1-2): DGGITQSPKYLFRKEGQNVTLSCEQNLNHDAMYWYRQDPGQGLRLIYYSQIVNDFQKGDIAEGYSVSREKKESFPLTVTSAQKNPTAFYLCASSQDRNYGYTFGSGTRLTVV.

This sequence joins TRBV21-1 and TRBJ1-2. TRBV21-1 corresponds to a pseudogene. There are 11 residues in the CDR3. The CDR3 reads CASRGTYGYTF. CDR3 coding DNA: TGTGCCAGCCGGGGAACCTATGGCTACACCTTC.

In regard to this clone: Additional DNA sequences in this sample encode the identical CDR3. The V call is TRBV9, the J call TRBJ1-2; D unresolved. The germline V gene encodes CDR1 SGDLS and CDR2 YYNGEE. The CDR3 spans 13 residues. V lost 2 bases, J lost 3 bases, and 8 bases lay in between. The CDR3 bases are TGTGCCAGCAGCGTCGGAACAGACTATGGCTACACCTTC. Translated: CASSVGTDYGYTF.

The chain couples TRBV30 to TRBJ1-3; no clear D gene. Trimming removed 3 bases from V and 0 bases from J, with 12 bases in between. CDR3 length: 15 residues. CDR1 is GTSNPN and CDR2 is SVGIG in the germline V gene (reference sequence). The CDR3: CAWSGYPSSGNTIYF. CDR3 nucleotide sequence: TGTGCCTGGAGCGGGTACCCGAGCTCTGGAAACACCATATATTTT.